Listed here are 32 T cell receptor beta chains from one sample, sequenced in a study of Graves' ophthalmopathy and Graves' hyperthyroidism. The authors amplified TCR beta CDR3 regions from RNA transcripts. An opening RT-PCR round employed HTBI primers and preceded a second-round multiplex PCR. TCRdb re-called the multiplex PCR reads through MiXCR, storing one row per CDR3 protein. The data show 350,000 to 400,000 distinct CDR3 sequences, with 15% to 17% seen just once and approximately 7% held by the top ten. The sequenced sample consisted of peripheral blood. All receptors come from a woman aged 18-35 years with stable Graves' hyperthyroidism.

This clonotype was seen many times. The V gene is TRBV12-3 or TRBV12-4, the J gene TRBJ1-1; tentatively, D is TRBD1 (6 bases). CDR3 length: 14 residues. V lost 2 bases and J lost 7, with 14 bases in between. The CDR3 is CASSLQGGGIEAFF. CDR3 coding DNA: TGTGCCAGCAGTTTACAGGGAGGGGGGATTGAAGCTTTCTTT.

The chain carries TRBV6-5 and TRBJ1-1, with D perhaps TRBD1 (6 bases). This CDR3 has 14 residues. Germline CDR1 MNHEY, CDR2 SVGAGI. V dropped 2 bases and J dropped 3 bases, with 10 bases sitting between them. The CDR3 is CASSYKTGHTEAFF. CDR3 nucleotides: TGTGCCAGCAGTTACAAAACAGGGCACACTGAAGCTTTCTTT.

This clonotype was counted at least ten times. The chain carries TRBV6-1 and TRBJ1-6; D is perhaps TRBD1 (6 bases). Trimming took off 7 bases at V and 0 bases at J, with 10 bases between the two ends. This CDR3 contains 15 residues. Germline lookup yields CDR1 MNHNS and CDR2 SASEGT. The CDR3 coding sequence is TGTGCCAGCAAGGGGGTCAGCTCCTATAATTCACCCCTCCACTTT. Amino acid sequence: CASKGVSSYNSPLHF.

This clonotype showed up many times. This CDR3 reads CASSFGLAGTYEQYF. The CDR3 DNA reads TGTGCCAGCAGCTTCGGACTAGCGGGGACCTACGAGCAGTACTTC. The gene calls are TRBV7-6 and TRBJ2-7; 12 nucleotides match TRBD2. CDR3 size: 15 residues. V lost 3 bases to trimming and J lost 2 bases; unmatched junction nucleotides: 2. CDR1 is SGHVS, CDR2 FNYEAQ, per germline.

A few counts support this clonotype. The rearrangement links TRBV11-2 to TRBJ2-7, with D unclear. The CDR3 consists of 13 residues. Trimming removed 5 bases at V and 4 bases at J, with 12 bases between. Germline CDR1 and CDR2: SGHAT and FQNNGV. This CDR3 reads CASSALLRYEQYF. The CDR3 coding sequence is TGTGCCAGCAGCGCCCTTTTGAGGTACGAGCAGTACTTC.

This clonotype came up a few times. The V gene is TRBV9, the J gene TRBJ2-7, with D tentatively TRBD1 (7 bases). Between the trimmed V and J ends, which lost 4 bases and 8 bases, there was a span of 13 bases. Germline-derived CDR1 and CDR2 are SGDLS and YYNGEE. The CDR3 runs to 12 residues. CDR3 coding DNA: TGTGCCAGCAGCTCACAGGGGACTCAGCAGTACTTC. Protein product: CASSSQGTQQYF.

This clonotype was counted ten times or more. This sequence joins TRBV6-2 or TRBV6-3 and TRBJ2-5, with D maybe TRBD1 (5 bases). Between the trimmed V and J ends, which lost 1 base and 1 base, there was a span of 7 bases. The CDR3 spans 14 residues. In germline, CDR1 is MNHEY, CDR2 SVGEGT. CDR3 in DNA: TGTGCCAGCAGTTACTTCAGGGTCCAAGAGACCCAGTACTTC. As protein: CASSYFRVQETQYF.

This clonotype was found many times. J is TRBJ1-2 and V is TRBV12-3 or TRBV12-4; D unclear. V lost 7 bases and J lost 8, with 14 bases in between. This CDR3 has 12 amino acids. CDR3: CASTSNAQGYTF. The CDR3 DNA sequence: TGTGCCAGCACCTCGAACGCGCAGGGCTACACCTTC.

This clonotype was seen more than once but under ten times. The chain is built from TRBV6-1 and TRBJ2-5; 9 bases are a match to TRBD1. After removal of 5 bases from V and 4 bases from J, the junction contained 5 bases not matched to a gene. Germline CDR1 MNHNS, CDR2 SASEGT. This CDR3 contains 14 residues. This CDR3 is CASSTPDRGETQYF. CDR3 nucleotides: TGTGCCAGCAGTACCCCGGACAGGGGAGAGACCCAGTACTTC.

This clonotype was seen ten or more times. The CDR3 reads CASSIGQGGSETQYF. For the CDR3, the DNA is TGTGCCAGTAGTATCGGACAGGGAGGGAGTGAGACCCAGTACTTC. The rearrangement uses TRBV19 and TRBJ2-5; D might be TRBD1 (8 bases). There are 15 residues in the CDR3. Germline CDR1 and CDR2: LNHDA and SQIVND (reference sequence). With 3 bases removed from V and 5 bases from J, the gap between germline ends came to 16 bases.

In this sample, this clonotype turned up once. This CDR3 is CASSRRGIMGYTF. For the CDR3, the DNA is TGTGCCAGTAGTAGGCGGGGGATCATGGGCTACACCTTC. V gene TRBV19 combines with J gene TRBJ1-2; a weak D match, TRBD1 (5 bases). V was pared by 4 bases and J by 8 bases, with 14 bases between. This CDR3 is 13 amino acids long. The germline V gene encodes CDR1 LNHDA and CDR2 SQIVND (reference sequence).

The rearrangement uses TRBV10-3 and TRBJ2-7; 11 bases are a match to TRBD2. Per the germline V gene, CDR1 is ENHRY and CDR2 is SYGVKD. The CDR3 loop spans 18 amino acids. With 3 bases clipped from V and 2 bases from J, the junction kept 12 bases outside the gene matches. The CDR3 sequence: CAISDLGGGTSGTYEQYF. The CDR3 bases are TGTGCCATCAGTGATTTAGGGGGAGGGACTAGCGGTACCTACGAGCAGTACTTC.

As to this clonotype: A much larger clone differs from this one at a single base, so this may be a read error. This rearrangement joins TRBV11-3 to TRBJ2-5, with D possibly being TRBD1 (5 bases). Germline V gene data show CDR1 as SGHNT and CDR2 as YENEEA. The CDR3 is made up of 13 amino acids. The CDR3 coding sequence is TGTGTCAGCAGCCACGACAGCCTCGAGACCCAGTACTTC. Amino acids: CVSSHDSLETQYF.

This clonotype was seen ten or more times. This CDR3 is CASSQIRPGELFF. CDR3 coding DNA: TGTGCCAGCAGCCAGATCCGACCGGGGGAGCTGTTTTTT. The chain is built from TRBV6-5 and TRBJ2-2, with D hard to call. The CDR3 is 13 residues long. Germline V lookup: CDR1 MNHEY, CDR2 SVGAGI. V lost 6 bases, J lost 8 bases, and 13 bases lay in between.

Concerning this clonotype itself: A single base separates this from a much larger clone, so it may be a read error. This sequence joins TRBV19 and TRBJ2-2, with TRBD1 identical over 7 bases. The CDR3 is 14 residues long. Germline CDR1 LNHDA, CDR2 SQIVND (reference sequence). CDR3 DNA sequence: TGTGCCAGTTCGGGACAGTCTCACACCGGGGAGCTGTGTTTT. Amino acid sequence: CASSGQSHTGELCF.

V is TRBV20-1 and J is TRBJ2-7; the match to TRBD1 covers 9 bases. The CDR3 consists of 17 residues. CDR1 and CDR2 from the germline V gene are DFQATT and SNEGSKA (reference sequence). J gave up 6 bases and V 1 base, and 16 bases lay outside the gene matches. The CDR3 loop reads CSARGHLQGARSGEQYF. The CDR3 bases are TGCAGTGCTAGAGGGCATCTACAGGGGGCGCGATCCGGCGAGCAGTACTTC.

CDR3 nucleotide sequence: TGTGCCAGCAGCTTGGGGCAGGGGATCGGAAACACCATATATTTT. It is translated as CASSLGQGIGNTIYF. The gene calls are TRBV5-8 and TRBJ1-3, with D perhaps TRBD1 (6 bases). The germline gives CDR1 SGHTS, CDR2 YDEGEE. The germline V and J ends were trimmed by 0 bases and 4 bases, with 11 bases remaining between them. The CDR3 extends over 15 amino acids.

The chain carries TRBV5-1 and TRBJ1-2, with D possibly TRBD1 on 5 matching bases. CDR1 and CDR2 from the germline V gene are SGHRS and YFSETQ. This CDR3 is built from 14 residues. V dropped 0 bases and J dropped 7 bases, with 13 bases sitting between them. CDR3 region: CASSLGGVGLGYTF. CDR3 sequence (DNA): TGCGCCAGCAGCTTGGGGGGGGTCGGACTTGGCTACACCTTC.

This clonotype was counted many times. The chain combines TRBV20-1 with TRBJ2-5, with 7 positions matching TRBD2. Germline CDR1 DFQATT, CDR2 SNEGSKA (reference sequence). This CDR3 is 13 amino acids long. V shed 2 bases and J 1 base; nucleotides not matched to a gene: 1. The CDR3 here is CSARRTSQETQYF. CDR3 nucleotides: TGCAGTGCTAGAAGGACTAGCCAAGAGACCCAGTACTTC.

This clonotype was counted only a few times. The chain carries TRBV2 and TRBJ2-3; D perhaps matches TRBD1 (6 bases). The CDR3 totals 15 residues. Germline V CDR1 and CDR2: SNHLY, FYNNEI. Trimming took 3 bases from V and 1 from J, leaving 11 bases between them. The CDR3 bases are TGTGCCAGCAGTGAGGACAGCATGGGCACAGATACGCAGTATTTT. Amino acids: CASSEDSMGTDTQYF.

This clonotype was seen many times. The CDR3: CASSFPPGGIDEQYF. DNA for the CDR3: TGTGCCAGCAGCTTCCCACCGGGGGGCATCGACGAGCAGTACTTC. The gene calls are TRBV7-2 and TRBJ2-7; D may be TRBD2 (7 bases). V lost 3 bases, J lost 5 bases, and 17 bases lay in between. Germline CDR1 SGHTA, CDR2 FQGNSA. The CDR3 is 15 amino acids. The full variable domain, rest sourced from reference TRBV7-2 and TRBJ2-7, is GAGVSQSPSNKVTEKGKDVELRCDPISGHTALYWYRQSLGQGLEFLIYFQGNSAPDKSGLPSDRFSAERTGGSVSTLTIQRTQQEDSAVYLCASSFPPGGIDEQYFGPGTRLTVT.

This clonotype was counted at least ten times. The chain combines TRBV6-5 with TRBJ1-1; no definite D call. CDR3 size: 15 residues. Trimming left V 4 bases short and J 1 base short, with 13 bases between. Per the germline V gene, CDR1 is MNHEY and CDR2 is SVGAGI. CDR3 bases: TGTGCCAGCAGTTCCCCAATATTAGGGAACACTGAAGCTTTCTTT. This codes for CASSSPILGNTEAFF.

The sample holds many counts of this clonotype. The chain's CDR3 is CATSDEGPRGYEQYF. The CDR3 DNA reads as TGTGCCACCAGTGACGAGGGGCCTAGGGGCTACGAGCAGTACTTC. The chain combines TRBV24-1 with TRBJ2-7, with D perhaps assigned TRBD1 or TRBD2 (5 bases each). The CDR3 covers 15 residues. The germline V gene has CDR1 KGHDR and CDR2 SFDVKD. V lost 4 bases and J 3 bases, leaving 15 bases between the germline ends.

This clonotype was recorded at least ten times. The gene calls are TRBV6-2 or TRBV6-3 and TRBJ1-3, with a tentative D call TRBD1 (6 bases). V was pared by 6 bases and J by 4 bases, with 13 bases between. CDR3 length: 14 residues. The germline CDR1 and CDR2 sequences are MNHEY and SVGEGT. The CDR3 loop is CASRLQGPGNTIYF. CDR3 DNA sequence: TGTGCCAGCAGACTACAGGGACCAGGAAACACCATATATTTT.

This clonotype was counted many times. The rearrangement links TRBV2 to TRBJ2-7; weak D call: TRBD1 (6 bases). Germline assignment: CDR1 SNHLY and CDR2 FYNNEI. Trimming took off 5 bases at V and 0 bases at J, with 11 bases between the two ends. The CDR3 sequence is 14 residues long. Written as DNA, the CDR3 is TGTGCCAGCAGTCAGGACAGTAGCTCCTACGAGCAGTACTTC. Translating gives CASSQDSSSYEQYF.

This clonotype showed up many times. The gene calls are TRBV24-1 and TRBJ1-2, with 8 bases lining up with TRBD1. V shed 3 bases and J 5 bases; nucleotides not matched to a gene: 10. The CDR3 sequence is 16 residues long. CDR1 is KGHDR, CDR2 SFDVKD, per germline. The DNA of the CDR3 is TGTGCCACCAGTGATGCCGGGACAGGATTTGAATATGGCTACACCTTC. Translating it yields CATSDAGTGFEYGYTF.

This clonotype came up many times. CDR3 in DNA: TGTGCCAGCAGCCCCGGACAGGGGGCTGGCTCCCCCTTGAACACTGAAGCTTTCTTT. It specifies CASSPGQGAGSPLNTEAFF. The V gene is TRBV4-2, the J gene TRBJ1-1, with 11 positions matching TRBD1. The CDR3 has 19 amino acids. The germline V gene has CDR1 LGHNA and CDR2 YNFKEQ. The J segment lost 0 bases and the V segment lost 4 bases, leaving 13 bases of the junction unmatched.

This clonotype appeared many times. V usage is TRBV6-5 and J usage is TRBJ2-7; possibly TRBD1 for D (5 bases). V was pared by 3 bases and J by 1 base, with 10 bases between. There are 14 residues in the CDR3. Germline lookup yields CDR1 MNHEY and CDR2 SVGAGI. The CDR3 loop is CASSYSRTSYEQYF. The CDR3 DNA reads TGTGCCAGCAGTTATTCCAGGACATCCTACGAGCAGTACTTC.

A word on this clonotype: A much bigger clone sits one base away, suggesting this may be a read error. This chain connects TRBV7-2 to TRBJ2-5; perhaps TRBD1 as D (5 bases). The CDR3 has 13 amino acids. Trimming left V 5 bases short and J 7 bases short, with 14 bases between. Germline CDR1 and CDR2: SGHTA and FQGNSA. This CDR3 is CASSSPIRGTQYF. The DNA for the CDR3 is TGTGCCAGCAGCAGCCCGATAAGGGGGACCCAGTACTTC.

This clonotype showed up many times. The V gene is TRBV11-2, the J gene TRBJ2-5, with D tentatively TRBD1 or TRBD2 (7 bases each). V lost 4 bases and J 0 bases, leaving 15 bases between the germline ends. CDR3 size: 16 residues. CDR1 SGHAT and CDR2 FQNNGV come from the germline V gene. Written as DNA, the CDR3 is TGTGCCAGCAGCTCCCCGCAGGGGGGGGACCAAGAGACCCAGTACTTC. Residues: CASSSPQGGDQETQYF.

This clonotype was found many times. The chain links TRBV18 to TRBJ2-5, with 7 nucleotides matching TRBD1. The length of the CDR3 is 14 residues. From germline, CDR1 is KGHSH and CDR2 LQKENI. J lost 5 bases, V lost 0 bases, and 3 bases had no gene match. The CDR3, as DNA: TGTGCCAGCTCACCACCGGGACAGAGGGAGACCCAGTACTTC. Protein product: CASSPPGQRETQYF.

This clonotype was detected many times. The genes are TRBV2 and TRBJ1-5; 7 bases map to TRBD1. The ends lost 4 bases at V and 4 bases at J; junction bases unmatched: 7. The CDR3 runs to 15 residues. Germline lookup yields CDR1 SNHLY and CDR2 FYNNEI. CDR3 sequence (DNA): TGTGCCAGCAGTGGACAGGGAGTTCTTAATCAGCCCCAGCATTTT. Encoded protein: CASSGQGVLNQPQHF.